This TCR beta chain originates from a study of T cells in localized non-small cell lung cancer. Findings of the study overall: Tumor showed lower T cell clonality than uninvolved adjacent lung, where it was highest. Turning up in adjacent lung were a median around 60 of the top 100 tumor clones.

Assay used: immunoSEQ multiplex PCR; TCRdb lists only in-frame clones, some missing. The sample has roughly 9,900 clones, 40% to 50% seen once. Trimming shortened V by 3 bases and J by 0 bases, and 11 bases separated the two germline ends. Germline-derived CDR1 and CDR2 are MDHEN and SYDVKM. The CDR3 consists of 15 residues. This clone was counted between two and nine times. Antigen specificity is unknown. This chain connects TRBV28 to TRBJ1-1, with D possibly matching TRBD1 (5 bases). This sequence originates from a woman between 35 and 70 years old with stage II squamous cell lung carcinoma. The source was lymph node tissue, collected before any cancer treatment. The CDR3 sequence is CASSLPGQLNTEAFF. CDR3 coding DNA: TGTGCCAGCAGTTTGCCGGGGCAGCTGAACACTGAAGCTTTCTTT.